In this sample, the clone carrying this TCR beta chain turned up many times. Antigen unknown. Germline is not matched at one junction end, which may reflect a read error. This record belongs to a study of T cells after yellow fever vaccination. The study's findings and limits: A large majority of primary-vaccination clones showed up again after the booster (about 97% CD4, 85% to 90% CD8). A weaker but faster secondary response was observed, peaking on day 5 versus 15. In FACS-sorted repertoires, abundant clonotypes from the bulk population could appear as contaminants.

This CDR3 is built from 13 residues. Germline V CDR1 and CDR2: DFQATT, SNEGSKA (reference sequence). TCRdb analysed the 5' RACE reads with MiXCR anew, one entry per CDR3 protein. The sample gives around 590,000 distinct CDR3 sequences, 12% of which show up once; more than 13% is in the top ten. This receptor was obtained from a man aged 25-45 years who received the YFV17D yellow fever vaccine. The chain links TRBV20-1 to TRBJ2-7, with D possibly matching TRBD1 (6 bases). Here the sequenced sample was PBMCs, taken on the day of the yellow fever booster vaccination. The CDR3 reads CSAGEGGPYEQYF. The CDR3 DNA follows: TGCAGTGCTGGAGAAGGGGGACCCTACGAGCAGTACTTC.